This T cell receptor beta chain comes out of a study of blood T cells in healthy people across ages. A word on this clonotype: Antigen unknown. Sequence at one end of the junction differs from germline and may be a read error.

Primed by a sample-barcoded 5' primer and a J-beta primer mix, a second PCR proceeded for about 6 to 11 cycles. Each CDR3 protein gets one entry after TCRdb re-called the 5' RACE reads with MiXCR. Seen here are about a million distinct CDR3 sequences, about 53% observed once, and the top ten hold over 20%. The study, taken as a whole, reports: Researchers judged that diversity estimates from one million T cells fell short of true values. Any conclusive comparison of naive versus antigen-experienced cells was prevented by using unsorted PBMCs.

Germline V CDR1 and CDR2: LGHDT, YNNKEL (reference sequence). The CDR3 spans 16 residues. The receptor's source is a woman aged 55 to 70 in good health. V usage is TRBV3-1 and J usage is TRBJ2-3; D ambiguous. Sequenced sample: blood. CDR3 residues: CASSQAYNVGTDTQYF. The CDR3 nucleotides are TGTGCTAGCAGCCAAGCGTATAATGTCGGCACAGATACGCAGTATTTT.